The present T cell receptor (beta chain) was sequenced within a study of beta chain features in type 1 diabetes (dated by TCRdb to the late 2010s). Context from the whole study: Patients and healthy donors did not differ in mean age, gender distribution, total cell number or subset yield. A total of about 110,000,000 sorted cells were examined across all samples, and a strong correlation was observed between cell number per subset and RNA yield. Naive and central memory subsets were obtained from all 30 or so donors, but regulatory and stem cell-like memory subsets were isolated from only 8 patients and roughly eight healthy donors. The study compared TCRB repertoires of sorted circulating CD4+ T cell subsets between recently diagnosed type 1 diabetes patients and matched healthy donors. General conclusions and limits of the study: Type 1 diabetes patients showed a moderate but significant shortening of TCRB CDR3 length in all four CD4+ subsets. Only small numbers of individuals were included in the HLA sub-analyses, which left unresolved whether HLA type had any influence on TCRB rearrangement. PCR may preferentially amplify shorter templates, but because patient and control samples were amplified and corrected together, any resulting skew would affect both groups equally. Sequencing cDNA rather than genomic DNA could over-represent highly expressing activated cells, although activation and CD3 levels did not differ between groups. At VDJ recombination sites, type 1 diabetes patients had fewer insertions and more deleted nucleotides, which implies abnormalities in thymic rearrangement. Naive, central memory and regulatory TCRB repertoires appeared to be more alike among patients than among healthy donors.

All of the isolated RNA was reverse transcribed with the High Capacity cDNA Reverse Transcription Kit, so expressed TCRB transcripts were sequenced. Naive, central memory and regulatory T cell samples underwent deep immunoSEQ sequencing, averaging about 3.57 million total reads per sample. Sorted cells were lysed in RLT buffer, and RNA was extracted using DNase-treated RNeasy Micro or Mini kits according to cell number. Each cell subset was processed on its own to prevent cross-contamination, while patient and healthy donor samples were processed together. The immunoSEQ multiplex PCR was used to amplify TCRB sequences from cDNA, generating 87-bp fragments that spanned the CDR3 region. The amplicons were sequenced using the Illumina HiSeq platform. As for how the authors treated the data: Synthetic template baselines were used to correct PCR bias computationally, reads within Hamming distance 2 were collapsed together, and singletons that could not be merged were discarded. Reads were aligned to IMGT to assign V, D and J genes, CDR3 length, and insertions or deletions at six rearrangement sites. Within each subset, clonotype counts were normalized to sorted cell number, after which true diversity and Gini coefficients were computed with the tcR R package. Repertoire sharing was quantified using the overlap coefficient calculated on TCRB nucleotide sequences. As a proxy for the pre-selection repertoire, out-of-frame TCRB sequences from naive cells were analyzed. TCRdb re-hosts the immuneACCESS table, in-frame sequences only. Its copies lack some clones; in the studies checked, an unresolved V gene accounts for under half of them, and the cause for the rest is not known. V, J and clone size are those of that table, while D and trimming were read from the DNA. This sample is represented by about 620,000 clones; around 15% of them were singletons. The leading ten clones occupy about 0.097% of the sample.

There are a few counts of this clone. Its antigen remains undetermined. Base qualities were left out, and no much larger clone turns up one base away. A single peripheral blood draw of 90 to 150 mL on average was collected from each donor into heparinised tubes. A BD FACSAria II and a panel including CD45RO, CCR7, CD25, CD127, CD95 and CD27 were used to sort naive, central memory, regulatory and stem cell-like memory CD4+ T cells. All sorted populations exceeded 95% purity. PBMCs were isolated immediately by Lymphoprep density gradient centrifugation and stained directly without culture. So that batch effects would be minimized, each experiment stained and sorted samples in pairs, pairing one healthy donor with one patient. In the germline V gene (reference sequence), CDR1 corresponds to SEHNR and CDR2 to FQNEAQ. The trim is 11 bases for V and 0 bases for J, with a gap of 17 bases between the germline ends. Including the terminal cysteine and phenylalanine, the CDR3 comprises 15 residues. Kept here is only the CDR3 DNA, which spans 45 bases and is read in frame from base 1.

What was sequenced was naive CD4+ T cells from blood. In the paper's terms, the cell subset or site label means: true naive CD4+ T cells. The chain couples TRBV7-9 to TRBJ1-5; the best D guess is TRBD1, with 6 bases matching. This TCR was recovered from a man between 18 and 35 years old in good health. The DNA is as follows: TGTGCCCCCACCAGGGGCAAGGATAGCAATCAGCCCCAGCATTTT. This encodes CAPTRGKDSNQPQHF.